The 27 T cell receptor beta chains listed next were all sequenced from one sample in a study of T-cell memory formation after mild COVID-19. One entry per CDR3 protein results from TCRdb running MiXCR on the 5' RACE reads. The data contain hundreds of thousands of distinct CDR3 sequences, less than 25% of them seen just once; the ten biggest clones take up roughly 8.3%. The specimen sequenced was PBMCs or a T cell subset sorted from them (not recorded which). These receptors were collected from an adult woman who had mild COVID-19 (a few samples of this study predate the infection). Cell type and time point are not known.

The V gene is TRBV4-1, the J gene TRBJ2-1; D is ambiguous. This CDR3 is 14 amino acids long. Germline V lookup: CDR1 MGHRA, CDR2 YSYEKL. V lost 4 bases and J 2 bases, leaving 9 bases between the germline ends. DNA for the CDR3: TGCGCCAGCAGCCCTCTTACTGCCTACAATGAGCAGTTCTTC. Encoded protein: CASSPLTAYNEQFF.

The chain employs TRBV3-1 and TRBJ2-1; possibly TRBD2 for D (6 bases). Per the germline V gene, CDR1 is LGHDT and CDR2 is YNNKEL (reference sequence). V lost 0 bases and J 0 bases, leaving 12 bases between the germline ends. The CDR3 runs 17 residues. The CDR3 sequence: CASSQERVADSYNEQFF. The CDR3 DNA sequence: TGTGCCAGCAGCCAAGAAAGGGTAGCGGACTCCTACAATGAGCAGTTCTTC.

V gene TRBV2 combines with J gene TRBJ1-2; weak D call: TRBD1 (5 bases). Germline values: CDR1 SNHLY, CDR2 FYNNEI. This CDR3 has 15 residues. The ends were cut back, 6 bases at V and 0 bases at J, with 14 bases in the middle. This CDR3 is CASRAVGTANYGYTF. CDR3 in DNA: TGTGCCAGCAGAGCTGTGGGGACGGCTAACTATGGCTACACCTTC.

This clonotype has just a few counts. V and J are TRBV20-1 and TRBJ1-2, with 7 bases matching TRBD1. The CDR3 is made up of 15 amino acids. Germline V gene sequence: CDR1 DFQATT, CDR2 SNEGSKA (reference sequence). The J segment lost 0 bases and the V segment lost 6 bases, leaving 10 bases of the junction unmatched. The CDR3 loop reads CSATDRLGTNYGYTF. The CDR3 DNA is TGCAGTGCCACGGACAGGTTAGGGACTAACTATGGCTACACCTTC.

This clonotype was detected only a few times. This chain connects TRBV7-9 to TRBJ2-1; TRBD2 might be the D (5 bases). The CDR3 is made up of 14 amino acids. Trimming removed 5 bases at V and 6 bases at J, with 14 bases between. From germline, CDR1 is SEHNR and CDR2 FQNEAQ (reference sequence). The CDR3 DNA is TGTGCCAGCAGCCCGACTACCAGCGCCAATGAGCAGTTCTTC. This codes for CASSPTTSANEQFF.

This clonotype turned up a few times. The rearrangement joins TRBV4-1 to TRBJ1-3; D may be TRBD1 (6 bases). The CDR3 has 18 amino acids. The germline CDR1 and CDR2 sequences are MGHRA and YSYEKL. The V end lost 0 bases, the J end lost 4 bases, and 19 bases lay between the germline ends. The CDR3 region is CASSQDRGRGNRGNTIYF. The CDR3 nucleotides are TGCGCCAGCAGCCAAGATCGAGGAAGGGGGAACAGAGGAAACACCATATATTTT.

V usage is TRBV27 and J usage is TRBJ2-1; 7 nucleotides match TRBD2. This CDR3 comprises 14 residues. CDR1 is MNHEY and CDR2 is SMNVEV in the germline V gene (reference sequence). Trimming cost V 8 bases and J 1 base; bases outside gene matches: 5. The CDR3 DNA reads TGTGCCAGCGGCTTAGCGGGTTCCTACAATGAGCAGTTCTTC. Protein: CASGLAGSYNEQFF.

The chain carries TRBV5-1 and TRBJ2-3; weak D call: TRBD2 (6 bases). Germline values: CDR1 SGHRS, CDR2 YFSETQ. This CDR3 contains 17 residues. V dropped 4 bases and J dropped 4 bases, with 22 bases sitting between them. The chain's CDR3 is CASSLGLSSSAADTQYF. In DNA, the CDR3 is TGCGCCAGCAGCCTGGGTTTATCTTCTAGCGCTGCAGATACGCAGTATTTT.

This clonotype was seen more than once but under ten times. The chain employs TRBV27 and TRBJ1-5; 7 bases match TRBD1. V lost 5 bases and J lost 7; bases outside the gene matches: 17. CDR1 is MNHEY, CDR2 SMNVEV, per germline (reference sequence). This CDR3 region has 17 residues. CDR3 bases: TGTGCCAGCAGTCGCCCGATTATACAGGGGTCCAGGCAGCCCCAGCATTTT. Protein product: CASSRPIIQGSRQPQHF.

This clonotype came up many times. The CDR3 bases are TGCGCCAGCAGCCCCCTACGGGGGCCCTCCTACGAGCAGTACTTC. This gives the protein CASSPLRGPSYEQYF. The rearrangement uses TRBV4-1 and TRBJ2-7; D may correspond to TRBD1 or TRBD2 (6 bases each). Germline CDR1 and CDR2: MGHRA and YSYEKL. This CDR3 has 15 amino acids. V dropped 4 bases and J dropped 0 bases, with 13 bases sitting between them.

The CDR3 region is CASSPRLAGSYNEQFF. The CDR3 nucleotides read TGTGCCAGCAGCCCCCGACTAGCGGGCTCCTACAATGAGCAGTTCTTC. This chain connects TRBV7-9 to TRBJ2-1, with 10 bases lining up with TRBD2. Looked up from germline, CDR1 is SEHNR and CDR2 is FQNEAQ (reference sequence). The CDR3 is 16 amino acids. The ends lost 5 bases at V and 0 bases at J; junction bases unmatched: 4.

This clonotype has only a few counts. This chain connects TRBV18 to TRBJ2-3, with 12 bases lining up with TRBD1. CDR3 length equals 16 residues. Germline values: CDR1 KGHSH, CDR2 LQKENI. Losses at the gene ends were 1 base for V and 4 bases for J; bases not matched to a gene: 3. CDR3: CASSPRGQGAADTQYF. CDR3 in DNA: TGTGCCAGCTCACCACGGGGACAGGGGGCCGCAGATACGCAGTATTTT.

This clonotype has more than one count but fewer than ten. The chain recombines TRBV25-1 with TRBJ2-3; D gene ambiguous. Germline V CDR1 and CDR2: MGHDK, SYGVNS. This CDR3 spans 13 amino acids. Trimming took off 0 bases at V and 1 base at J, with 2 bases between the two ends. The CDR3 region has the DNA TGTGCCAGCAGTGAATACCGCACAGATACGCAGTATTTT. Its translation is CASSEYRTDTQYF.

The chain joins TRBV2 to TRBJ1-5; TRBD1 matches at 7 bases. Germline-derived CDR1 and CDR2 are SNHLY and FYNNEI. This CDR3 is 16 amino acids long. The V gene end was trimmed by 2 bases and the J gene end by 3 bases; junction bases not matched to a gene: 7. CDR3 residues: CASSEWGQSLNQPQHF. Written as DNA, the CDR3 is TGTGCCAGCAGTGAATGGGGACAGAGCCTCAATCAGCCCCAGCATTTT. The full variable domain, completed using reference TRBV2 and TRBJ1-5, is EPEVTQTPSHQVTQMGQEVILRCVPISNHLYFYWYRQILGQKVEFLVSFYNNEISEKSEIFDDQFSVERPDGSNFTLKIRSTKLEDSAMYFCASSEWGQSLNQPQHFGDGTRLSIL.

In this sample, this clonotype turned up a few times. The chain uses TRBV7-2 and TRBJ2-3; TRBD1 matches 8 bases. This CDR3 spans 16 amino acids. J was trimmed by 5 bases and V by 5 bases; bases with no gene match: 12. Germline V gives CDR1 SGHTA, CDR2 FQGNSA. The CDR3 region has the DNA TGTGCCAGCAGCCCACGAGACAGGGGAATAGGAGATACGCAGTATTTT. It codes for CASSPRDRGIGDTQYF.

The chain combines TRBV12-3 or TRBV12-4 with TRBJ2-7; D unresolved. The CDR3 spans 13 residues. Trimming took off 3 bases at V and 0 bases at J, with 6 bases between the two ends. CDR3 amino acids: CASSLGYSYEQYF. The DNA for the CDR3 is TGTGCCAGCAGTTTGGGGTACTCCTACGAGCAGTACTTC.

This clonotype was seen a few times. J is TRBJ2-1 and V is TRBV5-1; 10 positions match TRBD2. The CDR3 is 16 residues long. CDR1 and CDR2 from the germline V gene are SGHRS and YFSETQ. J was trimmed by 1 base and V by 4 bases; bases with no gene match: 5. CDR3 amino acids: CASSTPSGGSYNEQFF. Here the CDR3 DNA reads TGCGCCAGCAGCACACCTAGCGGGGGTTCCTACAATGAGCAGTTCTTC.

The J gene is TRBJ2-7, the V gene TRBV12-3 or TRBV12-4; no reliable D call. The CDR3 is 15 amino acids. Trimming removed 2 bases at V and 2 bases at J, with 13 bases between. The DNA for the CDR3 is TGTGCCAGCAGTTTACTTGGCAACCACCCCTACGAGCAGTACTTC. The encoded protein is CASSLLGNHPYEQYF.

This clonotype was seen a few times. The chain employs TRBV27 and TRBJ2-1; 9 bases fit TRBD2. Germline V gene sequence: CDR1 MNHEY, CDR2 SMNVEV (reference sequence). The CDR3 is 19 residues long. After removal of 8 bases from V and 0 bases from J, the junction contained 17 bases not matched to a gene. CDR3 protein: CASAQATSGVKSSYNEQFF. CDR3 in DNA: TGTGCCAGCGCCCAGGCGACTAGCGGAGTTAAGAGCTCCTACAATGAGCAGTTCTTC.

The V gene is TRBV2, the J gene TRBJ2-1, with 8 positions matching TRBD1. This CDR3 contains 15 residues. CDR1 and CDR2 from the germline V gene are SNHLY and FYNNEI. V shed 8 bases and J 0 bases; nucleotides not matched to a gene: 6. CDR3 protein: CASGGTGGSYNEQFF. DNA of the CDR3: TGTGCCAGCGGAGGCACAGGGGGCTCCTACAATGAGCAGTTCTTC.

The CDR3, as DNA: TGTGCCACCAGTGACCGCGTCGGAGGGGCCCGCACAGATACGCAGTATTTT. This translates into CATSDRVGGARTDTQYF. This sequence joins TRBV24-1 and TRBJ2-3, with TRBD2 as a possible D gene (6 bases). Trimming pared 4 bases from V and 1 base from J, leaving 17 bases between. Germline V lookup: CDR1 KGHDR, CDR2 SFDVKD. This CDR3 has 17 residues.

The chain couples TRBV9 to TRBJ1-5, with 8 bases fitting TRBD1. J gave up 4 bases and V 3 bases, and 6 bases lay outside the gene matches. The CDR3 extends over 15 amino acids. The germline V gene has CDR1 SGDLS and CDR2 YYNGEE. The CDR3 nucleotides read TGTGCCAGCAGCGCGACACAGGGGGGTAATCAGCCCCAGCATTTT. Protein: CASSATQGGNQPQHF.

This sequence joins TRBV5-4 and TRBJ1-6; the D is unclear. CDR1 is SGHNT and CDR2 is YYREEE in the germline V gene (reference sequence). The CDR3 runs 14 residues. V gave up 5 bases and J gave up 9 bases, with 15 bases separating them. The CDR3 nucleotides read TGTGCCAGCAGGACGCGGGGTGGAGGTTCACCCCTCCACTTT. This gives the protein CASRTRGGGSPLHF.

This clonotype has more than one count but fewer than ten. The genes are TRBV7-9 and TRBJ2-3; 9 positions agree with TRBD2. V trimming: 5 bases; J trimming: 2 bases; junction bases outside the gene matches: 11. Germline lookup yields CDR1 SEHNR and CDR2 FQNEAQ (reference sequence). This CDR3 has 17 amino acids. For the CDR3, the DNA is TGTGCCAGCAGCCCGGTGGATAGCGGGAGTTCCACAGATACGCAGTATTTT. It codes for CASSPVDSGSSTDTQYF.

This chain uses TRBV29-1 with TRBJ1-2, with D possibly being TRBD1 (6 bases). The germline V gene encodes CDR1 SQVTM and CDR2 ANQGSEA. CDR3 size: 14 residues. Trimming removed 0 bases at V and 8 bases at J, with 16 bases between. The CDR3: CSVEDTGTPRGYTF. The CDR3 DNA follows: TGCAGCGTTGAAGATACCGGGACACCTCGAGGCTACACCTTC.

This clonotype came up a few times. V and J are TRBV5-4 and TRBJ2-7, with D tentatively TRBD1 or TRBD2 (6 bases each). Trimming took 0 bases from V and 2 from J, leaving 9 bases between them. The CDR3 is 14 residues long. Germline CDR1 and CDR2: SGHNT and YYREEE (reference sequence). The CDR3 DNA reads TGTGCCAGCAGCTTGGCGGGGGCAGCCTACGAGCAGTACTTC. Amino acids: CASSLAGAAYEQYF. The variable domain in full, with the rest retrieved from reference TRBV5-4 and TRBJ2-7, is ETGVTQSPTHLIKTRGQQVTLRCSSQSGHNTVSWYQQALGQGPQFIFQYYREEENGRGNFPPRFSGLQFPNYSSELNVNALELDDSALYLCASSLAGAAYEQYFGPGTRLTVT.

The V gene is TRBV25-1, the J gene TRBJ2-7; D remains unclear. Germline CDR1 reads MGHDK; CDR2 reads SYGVNS. Trimming removed 3 bases at V and 2 bases at J, with 8 bases between. The CDR3 length is 13 residues. The CDR3 bases are TGTGCCAGCAGTGATTACAGCACCTACGAGCAGTACTTC. It is translated as CASSDYSTYEQYF.